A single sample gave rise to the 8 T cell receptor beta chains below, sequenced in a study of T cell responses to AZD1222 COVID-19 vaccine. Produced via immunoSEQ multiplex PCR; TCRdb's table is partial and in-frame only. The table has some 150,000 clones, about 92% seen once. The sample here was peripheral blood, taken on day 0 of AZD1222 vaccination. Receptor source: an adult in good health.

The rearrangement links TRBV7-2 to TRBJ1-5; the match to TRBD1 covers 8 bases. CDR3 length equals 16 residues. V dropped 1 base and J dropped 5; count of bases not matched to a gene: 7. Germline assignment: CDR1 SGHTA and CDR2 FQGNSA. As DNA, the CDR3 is TGTGCCAGCAGCTTAGTCAGACAGGGGTTCCATCAGCCCCAGCATTTT. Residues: CASSLVRQGFHQPQHF.

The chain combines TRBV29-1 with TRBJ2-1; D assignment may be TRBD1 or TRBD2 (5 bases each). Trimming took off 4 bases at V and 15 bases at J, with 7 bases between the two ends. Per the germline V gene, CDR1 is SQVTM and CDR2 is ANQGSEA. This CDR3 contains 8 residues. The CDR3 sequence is CSVGDGFF. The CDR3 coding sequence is TGCAGCGTTGGGGACGGGTTCTTC.

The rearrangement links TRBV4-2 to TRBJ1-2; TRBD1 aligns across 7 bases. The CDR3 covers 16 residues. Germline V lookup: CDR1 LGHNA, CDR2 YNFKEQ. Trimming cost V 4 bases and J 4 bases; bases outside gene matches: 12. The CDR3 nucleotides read TGTGCCAGCAGCCCCTCGGCCGCCGGGGACAGCTATGGCTACACCTTC. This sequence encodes CASSPSAAGDSYGYTF.

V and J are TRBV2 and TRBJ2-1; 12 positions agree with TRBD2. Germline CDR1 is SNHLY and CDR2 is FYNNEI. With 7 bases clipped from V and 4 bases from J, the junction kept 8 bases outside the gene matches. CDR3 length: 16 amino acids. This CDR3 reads CASTSGLAGLYNEQFF. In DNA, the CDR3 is TGTGCCAGCACCTCTGGACTAGCGGGACTTTACAATGAGCAGTTCTTC.

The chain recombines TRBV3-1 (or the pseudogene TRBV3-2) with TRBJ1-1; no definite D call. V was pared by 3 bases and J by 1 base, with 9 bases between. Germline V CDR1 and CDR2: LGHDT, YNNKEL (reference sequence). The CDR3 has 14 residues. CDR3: CASSHRRGNTEAFF. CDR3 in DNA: TGTGCCAGCAGCCATCGGCGGGGGAACACTGAAGCTTTCTTT.

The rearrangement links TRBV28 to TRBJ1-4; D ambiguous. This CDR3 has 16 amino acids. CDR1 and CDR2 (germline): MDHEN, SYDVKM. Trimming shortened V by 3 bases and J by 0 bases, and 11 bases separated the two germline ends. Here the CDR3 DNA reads TGTGCCAGCAGTTTCTCTGGTTTCGCAACTAATGAAAAACTGTTTTTT. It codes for CASSFSGFATNEKLFF.

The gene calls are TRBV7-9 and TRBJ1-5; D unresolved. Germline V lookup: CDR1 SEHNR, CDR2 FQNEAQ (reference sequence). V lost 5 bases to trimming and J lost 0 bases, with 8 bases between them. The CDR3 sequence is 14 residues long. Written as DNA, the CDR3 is TGTGCCAGCAGCACCAGTTATAGCAATCAGCCCCAGCATTTT. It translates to CASSTSYSNQPQHF.

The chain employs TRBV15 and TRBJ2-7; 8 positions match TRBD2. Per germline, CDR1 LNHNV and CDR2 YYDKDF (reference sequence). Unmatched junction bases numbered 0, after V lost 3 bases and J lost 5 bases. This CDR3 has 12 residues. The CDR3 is CATSSGGDEQYF. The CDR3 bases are TGTGCCACCAGCAGCGGGGGGGACGAGCAGTACTTC. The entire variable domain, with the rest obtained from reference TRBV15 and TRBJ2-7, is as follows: DAMVIQNPRYQVTQFGKPVTLSCSQTLNHNVMYWYQQKSSQAPKLLFHYYDKDFNNEADTPDNFQSRRPNTSFCFLDIRSPGLGDTAMYLCATSSGGDEQYFGPGTRLTVT.